One TCR beta chain is described in this entry. The data stem from a study of shared clonotypes between healthy human individuals. Generated by immunoSEQ multiplex PCR, the TCRdb table keeps only in-frame clones and is missing some. The sample lists 520,000 or so clones, about four fifths occurring once. Germline V gene data show CDR1 as SGHDN and CDR2 as FVKESK. This CDR3 contains 12 residues. V lost 3 bases, J lost 8 bases, and 10 bases lay in between. This sequence joins TRBV14 and TRBJ1-1; D may be TRBD1 (6 bases). The receptor's source is a woman aged 40-49 years in good health. Some clones in this sample may be carry-over from other donors' samples. The sequenced sample consisted of PBMCs. In nucleotides, the CDR3 is TGTGCCAGCAGCCAGACTGACAGGGAAGCTTTCTTT. This encodes CASSQTDREAFF.